This passage covers 9 T cell receptor beta chains from one sample sequenced in a study of blood T cell repertoires in COVID-19 (TCRdb year 2020). Library construction relied on the immunoSEQ multiplex PCR assay. The immuneACCESS repertoire file appears here via TCRdb, limited to in-frame rearrangements. These files lack a portion of the clones; in checked studies, under half of the deficit traces to unresolved V genes, and the cause of the others is not known. In all, the sample holds a few hundred thousand clones, and 85% to 90% of those were seen once. The ten largest clones add up to 1.1% of the sample. Sample: PBMCs or T cells enriched from blood (not recorded which). These receptors came from a man in his thirties or forties who had recovered from COVID-19.

The chain joins TRBV12-5 to TRBJ2-5; the match to TRBD2 covers 9 bases. Unmatched junction bases numbered 7, after V lost 0 bases and J lost 5 bases. Germline V gene data show CDR1 as LGHNT and CDR2 as FRNRAP. This CDR3 has 16 amino acids. CDR3: CASGLVVSGRGETQYF. CDR3 DNA sequence: TGTGCTAGTGGTTTGGTAGTTAGCGGGAGAGGTGAGACCCAGTACTTC.

The rearrangement links TRBV19 to TRBJ2-7; 7 bases agree with TRBD1. Germline V lookup: CDR1 LNHDA, CDR2 SQIVND (reference sequence). The CDR3 is 15 amino acids. The trim removed 5 bases at V and 0 bases at J, leaving 7 bases unmatched. CDR3 protein: CASSAGQVPSYEQYF. Written as DNA, the CDR3 is TGTGCCAGTAGTGCAGGACAGGTACCCTCCTACGAGCAGTACTTC.

V and J are TRBV30 and TRBJ2-3; 8 bases are a match to TRBD2. Germline values: CDR1 GTSNPN, CDR2 SVGIG (reference sequence). This CDR3 has 14 residues. After removal of 5 bases from V and 4 bases from J, the junction contained 8 bases not matched to a gene. The CDR3 nucleotides read TGTGCCTGGGCGCCGGGACTAGTGTCAGATACGCAGTATTTT. Protein: CAWAPGLVSDTQYF. Full variable domain (remainder filled in from reference TRBV30 and TRBJ2-3): SQTIHQWPATLVQPVGSPLSLECTVEGTSNPNLYWYRQAAGRGLQLLFYSVGIGQISSEVPQNLSASRPQDRQFILSSKKLLLSDSGFYLCAWAPGLVSDTQYFGPGTRLTVL.

The V and J genes are TRBV7-2 and TRBJ1-5, with D tentatively TRBD1 (5 bases). The CDR3 runs to 15 residues. Germline V gives CDR1 SGHTA, CDR2 FQGNSA. Trimming left V 1 base short and J 4 bases short, with 11 bases between. The CDR3 DNA reads TGTGCCAGCAGCTTAGAGAAGGGGCGGAATCAGCCCCAGCATTTT. Residues: CASSLEKGRNQPQHF.

J is TRBJ2-7 and V is TRBV28; D possibly corresponds to TRBD2 (6 bases). There are 14 residues in the CDR3. Trimming took 4 bases from V and 2 from J, leaving 12 bases between them. The V gene's germline CDR1 is MDHEN and CDR2 SYDVKM. The CDR3 bases are TGTGCCAGCAGTTGGCGGGACGAAACCTACGAGCAGTACTTC. This codes for CASSWRDETYEQYF.

The chain combines TRBV10-3 with TRBJ1-2; TRBD1 agrees at 11 bases. J lost 7 bases, V lost 8 bases, and 9 bases had no gene match. Germline CDR1 is ENHRY and CDR2 is SYGVKD. This CDR3 has 14 amino acids. CDR3: CAIEREGTGGGYTF. The CDR3 nucleotides read TGTGCCATCGAGAGAGAGGGGACAGGGGGTGGCTACACCTTC.

The genes are TRBV10-3 and TRBJ1-1; 10 bases are a match to TRBD1. From germline, CDR1 is ENHRY and CDR2 SYGVKD. The CDR3 has 13 residues. V lost 6 bases, J lost 5 bases, and 3 bases stayed unmatched. CDR3 DNA: TGTGCCATCAGCCGGGACAGGGGAACTGAAGCTTTCTTT. Translated: CAISRDRGTEAFF.

The chain has TRBV30 and TRBJ2-7, with 9 bases aligning to TRBD2. The CDR3 consists of 14 residues. V dropped 2 bases and J dropped 1; count of bases not matched to a gene: 3. Germline CDR1 GTSNPN, CDR2 SVGIG (reference sequence). CDR3 residues: CAWSRTSVSYEQYF. Written as DNA, the CDR3 is TGTGCCTGGAGTCGGACTAGCGTTTCCTACGAGCAGTACTTC.

The rearrangement uses TRBV3-1 (or the pseudogene TRBV3-2) and TRBJ2-2, with 8 bases matching TRBD2. Germline V CDR1 and CDR2: LGHDT, YNNKEL (reference sequence). This CDR3 region has 15 residues. J lost 5 bases, V lost 4 bases, and 6 bases had no gene match. In DNA, the CDR3 is TGTGCCAGCAGCCTTTCCGGGACTAGAACCGGGGAGCTGTTTTTT. Amino acid sequence: CASSLSGTRTGELFF.